These T cell receptor beta chains were read from a single sample in a study of T cell repertoires in cytomegalovirus infection. TCRdb used MiXCR to reprocess the reads, holding one entry per CDR3 protein. The sample lists about 740,000 distinct CDR3 sequences, less than 40% seen once, with 2.5% to 3% in the top ten. Sequencing input: PBMCs. The source of these receptors is a human donor in good health (CMV status not recorded). Some clones in this sample may be carry-over from other donors' samples. CDR3s include the opening cysteine and the closing phenylalanine or tryptophan. The order of the fields is D gene, clone size, V gene, J gene, CDR3 DNA, CDR3 protein. D genes are given only for firm matches. Clone size appears in some rows only: once, few, many, or a class for an expanded clone.

>TRBD1|.|TRBV12-3/TRBV12-4|TRBJ1-3
TGTGCCAGCAGTCGGCAGGACAGGACGAGCTCTGGAAACACCATATATTTT
CASSRQDRTSSGNTIYF
>TRBD1|few|TRBV5-1|TRBJ1-1
TGCGCCAGCAGCCCAGGGACAGGGTGGGGGACTGAAGCTTTCTTT
CASSPGTGWGTEAFF
>TRBD1|.|TRBV19|TRBJ2-6
TGTGCCAGTAGTTCGGGACAGGATCTCTTCTCTGGGGCCAACGTCCTGACTTTC
CASSSGQDLFSGANVLTF
>.|.|TRBV19|TRBJ2-1
TGTGCCAGTAGTATCGACACGAGCTCCTACAATGAGCAGTTCTTC
CASSIDTSSYNEQFF
>.|few|TRBV5-4|TRBJ2-5
TGTGCCAGCAGTATGGGGGGTCTCAGGGAAGAGACCCAGTACTTC
CASSMGGLREETQYF
>.|.|TRBV29-1|TRBJ1-2
TGCAGCGCCTATGCGGGGGGGATCACCTTC
CSAYAGGITF
>.|.|TRBV11-2|TRBJ1-4
TGTGCCAGCAGCTTAGTGGCAGGGAAACTGTTTTTT
CASSLVAGKLFF
>TRBD2|few|TRBV20-1|TRBJ2-3
TGCAGTGCTAGAGAGTTTAGGACTAGGAACACAGATACGCAGTATTTT
CSAREFRTRNTDTQYF
>.|.|TRBV19|TRBJ1-1
TGTGCCAGTAGTATCCGGGGAAGGTCTGAAGCTTTCTTT
CASSIRGRSEAFF
>TRBD1|few|TRBV6-1|TRBJ1-5
TGTGCCAGCAGTGGACGGACAGGGGAAGTATACAATCAGCCCCAGCATTTT
CASSGRTGEVYNQPQHF
>TRBD1|.|TRBV29-1|TRBJ2-7
TGCAGCGTCCTCCGCCAAGGGACAGCATACGAGCAGTACTTC
CSVLRQGTAYEQYF
>.|few|TRBV10-3|TRBJ1-3
TGTGCCATCCGGACAGACCTCTCTGGAAACACCATATATTTT
CAIRTDLSGNTIYF
>.|.|TRBV12-3/TRBV12-4|TRBJ1-1
TGTGCCAGCAGTTTGGTTGGGGGGGAAACTGAAGCTTTCTTT
CASSLVGGETEAFF
>.|.|TRBV27|TRBJ2-7
TGTGCCAGCAGTTTTAGGCAGGAGCAGTACTTC
CASSFRQEQYF
>.|.|TRBV5-4|TRBJ1-2
TGTGCCAGCAGCCACGGGATAGTGCAGTCAAGCTATGGCTACACCTTC
CASSHGIVQSSYGYTF
>TRBD1|many|TRBV10-3|TRBJ1-1
TGTGCCACCGGACAGGGCCGAACTGAAGCTTTCTTT
CATGQGRTEAFF
>TRBD2|.|TRBV28|TRBJ2-1
TGTGCCAGCAGCTTTTCTAGCGGGCCGGTGGAGGAGCAGTTCTTC
CASSFSSGPVEEQFF